The 27 T cell receptor beta chains presented below share a single source sample, sequenced in a study of T cell clusters in autoimmune cytopenias. TRB was amplified from 250 ng of peripheral blood genomic DNA per sample. TRB rearrangements were amplified by touch-down multiplex PCR with mixed TRB-A/B primers. One entry per CDR3 protein, without DNA, is what TCRdb gives after re-calling the multiplex PCR reads. This sample carries nearly 15,000 distinct CDR3 sequences, with 3.6% going to the ten biggest clones. The same data also contributed to another study, on T cell repertoires in aging, cancer and after chemotherapy.

Sequenced: peripheral blood. Every receptor here comes from a human donor in good health.

The chain couples TRBV24-1 to TRBJ2-3; TCRdb outputs TRBD1, but without DNA this stays unchecked. The CDR3 contains 14 residues. Germline CDR1 reads KGHDR; CDR2 reads SFDVKD. The CDR3 reads CATRGDTSTDTQYF.

The chain is built from TRBV12-3 or TRBV12-4 and TRBJ2-7; TCRdb returns TRBD1, unconfirmable since there is no DNA. The CDR3 is 14 residues long. The chain's CDR3 is CASSLQGVSYEQYF.

The chain couples TRBV5-4 to TRBJ2-1; no DNA is available, so the TRBD2 call from TCRdb remains unchecked. The germline V gene encodes CDR1 SGHNT and CDR2 YYREEE (reference sequence). This CDR3 has 14 amino acids. CDR3 sequence: CASSSIAGNNEQFF.

This chain links TRBV20-1 with TRBJ1-5; TCRdb names TRBD1, which stays unverified in the absence of DNA. The CDR3 runs 15 residues. CDR1 and CDR2 (germline): DFQATT, SNEGSKA (reference sequence). The CDR3 is CSARPGTGTNQPQHF.

This CDR3 is CASSLGAGPNTGELFF. The chain couples TRBV27 to TRBJ2-2; no DNA is available, so the TRBD1 call from TCRdb remains unchecked. The CDR3 has 16 residues. The V gene's germline CDR1 is MNHEY and CDR2 SMNVEV (reference sequence).

The V call is TRBV6-6, the J call TRBJ2-1; TCRdb designates TRBD2, a call that cannot be tested without DNA. This CDR3 comprises 15 residues. The germline gives CDR1 MNHNY, CDR2 SVGAGI (reference sequence). CDR3: CASSYSFGGGNEQFF.

The chain is built from TRBV12-3 or TRBV12-4 and TRBJ2-7. CDR3 length equals 13 residues. CDR3: CASSLDSVREQYF.

The chain has TRBV7-9 and TRBJ2-3; TCRdb selects TRBD2, and the lack of DNA leaves this call unchecked. Germline V CDR1 and CDR2: SEHNR, FQNEAQ (reference sequence). The CDR3 length is 16 residues. Here the CDR3 reads CASSSPDTVASHTQYF.

The rearrangement joins TRBV29-1 to TRBJ1-2; there is no DNA to check the TCRdb D call of TRBD1. The CDR3 contains 13 residues. Germline CDR1 and CDR2: SQVTM and ANQGSEA. The CDR3 region is CSVEERTGYGYTF.

This clonotype registers medium-sized by frequency. The gene calls are TRBV11-3 and TRBJ2-7; TCRdb outputs TRBD2, but without DNA this stays unchecked. The CDR3 loop spans 13 amino acids. In germline, CDR1 is SGHNT, CDR2 YENEEA. The CDR3 sequence is CASSSGTSGVQYF. Full variable domain (outside the CDR3, taken from reference TRBV11-3 and TRBJ2-7): EAGVVQSPRYKIIEKKQPVAFWCNPISGHNTLYWYLQNLGQGPELLIRYENEEAVDDSQLPKDRFSAERLKGVDSTLKIQPAELGDSAVYLCASSSGTSGVQYFGPGTRLTVT.

The rearrangement uses TRBV27 and TRBJ1-3; with no DNA, the TCRdb D assignment of TRBD1 cannot be verified. Germline loops: CDR1 MNHEY, CDR2 SMNVEV (reference sequence). The CDR3 sequence is 14 residues long. CDR3 sequence: CASSLGGGKDTIYF.

The chain couples TRBV18 to TRBJ1-2. Per the germline V gene, CDR1 is KGHSH and CDR2 is LQKENI. CDR3 length: 13 amino acids. The CDR3 loop is CASSLWGDYGYTF.

The gene calls are TRBV6-6 and TRBJ2-1; TCRdb gives TRBD2 as the D gene, but with no DNA this cannot be confirmed. Germline CDR1 reads MNHNY; CDR2 reads SVGAGI (reference sequence). The CDR3 has 15 amino acids. CDR3 loop: CASSSTSGSLNEQFF.

This chain joins TRBV6-5 and TRBJ2-1; TCRdb names TRBD2, which stays unverified in the absence of DNA. This CDR3 has 15 amino acids. Germline V lookup: CDR1 MNHEY, CDR2 SVGAGI. The CDR3 reads CASSGGLSSYNEQFF.

V gene TRBV6-2 or TRBV6-3 combines with J gene TRBJ2-3. Germline loops: CDR1 MNHEY, CDR2 SVGEGT. This CDR3 comprises 14 residues. Here the CDR3 reads CASSYSTSTDTQYF.

This sequence joins TRBV30 and TRBJ2-1; TCRdb proposes TRBD2, but this gene call is untestable without DNA. Germline V gene sequence: CDR1 GTSNPN, CDR2 SVGIG (reference sequence). This CDR3 has 14 residues. CDR3 loop: CAWRNLAGKGEQFF. Based on the CDR3 plus reference TRBV30 and TRBJ2-1, the full variable domain is SQTIHQWPATLVQPVGSPLSLECTVEGTSNPNLYWYRQAAGRGLQLLFYSVGIGQISSEVPQNLSASRPQDRQFILSSKKLLLSDSGFYLCAWRNLAGKGEQFFGPGTRLTVL.

The chain employs TRBV6-5 and TRBJ1-4; TCRdb calls TRBD1, which cannot be checked without DNA. Germline V CDR1 and CDR2: MNHEY, SVGAGI. The CDR3 spans 15 residues. CDR3 region: CASSYRPTASRGLFF.

The chain is built from TRBV5-5 and TRBJ2-6. CDR1 SGHKS and CDR2 YYEKEE come from the germline V gene (reference sequence). CDR3 length: 15 amino acids. CDR3 amino acids: CASSLGVSGANVLTF.

The chain has TRBV24-1 and TRBJ2-7; with no DNA, the TCRdb D assignment of TRBD1 cannot be verified. The length of the CDR3 is 15 residues. Germline V gene lookup returns CDR1 KGHDR and CDR2 SFDVKD. The CDR3 protein is CATSDRTGNIYEQYF.

The chain combines TRBV18 with TRBJ2-1; lacking DNA, the TRBD1 call made by TCRdb goes unchecked. The CDR3 sequence is 17 residues long. Germline-derived CDR1 and CDR2 are KGHSH and LQKENI. This chain's CDR3 is CASSPNGRGPRNGEQFF.

This chain uses TRBV6-2 or TRBV6-3 with TRBJ1-2; TCRdb reports TRBD1, a call that lacks DNA to check it against. Germline V lookup: CDR1 MNHEY, CDR2 SVGEGT. This CDR3 has 15 amino acids. This CDR3 reads CASSLDGVPTAGYTF.

The genes are TRBV5-4 and TRBJ2-6. This CDR3 has 16 amino acids. Germline V gene data show CDR1 as SGHNT and CDR2 as YYREEE (reference sequence). The CDR3 reads CASSSPTDPGANVLTF.

The chain has TRBV5-5 and TRBJ2-7; TCRdb picks TRBD1, but there is no DNA to check that call. Germline V CDR1 and CDR2: SGHKS, YYEKEE (reference sequence). The CDR3 loop spans 15 amino acids. The chain's CDR3 is CASSLWAGPSYEQYF.

The chain links TRBV19 to TRBJ1-5. The CDR3 has 12 residues. Germline CDR1 reads LNHDA; CDR2 reads SQIVND (reference sequence). CDR3 protein: CASSWRNQPQHF.

The chain uses TRBV27 and TRBJ2-1; the D gene TCRdb calls, TRBD2, cannot be checked with no DNA. This CDR3 contains 16 residues. Germline V gene sequence: CDR1 MNHEY, CDR2 SMNVEV (reference sequence). The CDR3 sequence is CASSFLWREGQDEQFF.

In terms of frequency, this clonotype is medium-sized. This chain connects TRBV29-1 to TRBJ2-3; there is no DNA to check the TCRdb D call of TRBD2. The germline V gene encodes CDR1 SQVTM and CDR2 ANQGSEA. CDR3 length equals 14 residues. The CDR3 region is CSVAIRYRTDTQYF.

The chain employs TRBV5-6 and TRBJ2-5. CDR1 is SGHDT and CDR2 is YYEEEE in the germline V gene. CDR3 length equals 14 residues. CDR3 loop: CASSPVWSKETQYF.